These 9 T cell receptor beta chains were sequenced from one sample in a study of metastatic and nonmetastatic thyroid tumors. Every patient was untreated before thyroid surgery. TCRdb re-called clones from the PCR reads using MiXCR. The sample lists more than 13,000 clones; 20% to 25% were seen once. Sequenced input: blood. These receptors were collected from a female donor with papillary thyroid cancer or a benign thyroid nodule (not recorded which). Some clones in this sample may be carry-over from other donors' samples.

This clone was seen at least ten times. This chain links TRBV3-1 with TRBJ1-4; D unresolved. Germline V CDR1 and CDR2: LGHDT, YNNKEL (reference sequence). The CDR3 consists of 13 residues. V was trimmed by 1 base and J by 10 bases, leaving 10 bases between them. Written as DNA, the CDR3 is TGTGCCAGCAGCCAAGGAGAAGGACGAAAACTGTTTTTT. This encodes CASSQGEGRKLFF.

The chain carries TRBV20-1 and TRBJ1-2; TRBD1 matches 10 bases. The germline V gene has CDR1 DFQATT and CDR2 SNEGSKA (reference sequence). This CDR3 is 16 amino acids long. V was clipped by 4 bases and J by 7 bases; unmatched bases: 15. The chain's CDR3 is CSATQPGQGQMGGYTF. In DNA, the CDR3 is TGCAGTGCTACCCAACCGGGACAGGGGCAGATGGGTGGCTACACCTTC.

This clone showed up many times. CDR3 sequence reads: CASSPGGVNSGNTIYF. CDR3 DNA sequence: TGCGCCAGCAGCCCCGGCGGCGTGAACTCTGGAAACACCATATATTTT. The gene calls are TRBV5-1 and TRBJ1-3; unclear D gene. The V gene's germline CDR1 is SGHRS and CDR2 YFSETQ. Trimming took 4 bases from V and 0 from J, leaving 14 bases between them. This CDR3 is built from 16 residues.

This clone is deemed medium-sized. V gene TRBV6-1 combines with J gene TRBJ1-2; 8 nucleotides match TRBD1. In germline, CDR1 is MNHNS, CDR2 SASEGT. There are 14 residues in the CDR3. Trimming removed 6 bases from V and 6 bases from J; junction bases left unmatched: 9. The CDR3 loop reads CASSAEDRVDGYTF. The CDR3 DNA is TGTGCCAGCAGCGCCGAGGACAGGGTAGATGGCTACACCTTC.

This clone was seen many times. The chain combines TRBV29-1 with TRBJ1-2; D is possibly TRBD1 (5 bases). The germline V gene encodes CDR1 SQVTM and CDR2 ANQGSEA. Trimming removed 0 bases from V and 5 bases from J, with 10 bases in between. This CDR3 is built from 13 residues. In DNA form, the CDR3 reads TGCAGCGTTGAAGATCGGGGGGGGTATGGCTACACCTTC. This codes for CSVEDRGGYGYTF.

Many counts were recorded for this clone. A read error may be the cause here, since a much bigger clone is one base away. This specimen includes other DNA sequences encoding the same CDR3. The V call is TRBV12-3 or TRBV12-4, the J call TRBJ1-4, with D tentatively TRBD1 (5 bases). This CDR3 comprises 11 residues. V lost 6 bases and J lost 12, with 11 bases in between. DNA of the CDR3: TGTGCCAGCAGGGACACAGGTCAACTGTTTTTT. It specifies CASRDTGQLFF.

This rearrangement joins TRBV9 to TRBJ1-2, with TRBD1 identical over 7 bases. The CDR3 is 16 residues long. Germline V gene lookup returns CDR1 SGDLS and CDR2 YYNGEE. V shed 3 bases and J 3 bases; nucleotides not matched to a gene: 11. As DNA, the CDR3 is TGTGCCAGCAGCGCCGGTAACCGGGACAGAGACTATGGCTACACCTTC. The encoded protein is CASSAGNRDRDYGYTF.

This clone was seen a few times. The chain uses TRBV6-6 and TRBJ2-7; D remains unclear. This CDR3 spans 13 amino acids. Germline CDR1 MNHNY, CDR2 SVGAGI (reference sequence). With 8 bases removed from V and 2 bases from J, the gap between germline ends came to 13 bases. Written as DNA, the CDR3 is TGTGCCAGCGGTTGGGTCCAACCCTACGAGCAGTACTTC. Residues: CASGWVQPYEQYF.

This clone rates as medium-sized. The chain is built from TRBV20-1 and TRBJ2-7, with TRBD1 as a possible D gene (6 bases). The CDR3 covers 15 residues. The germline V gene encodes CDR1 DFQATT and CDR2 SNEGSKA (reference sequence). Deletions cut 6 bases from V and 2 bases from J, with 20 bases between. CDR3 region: CSAPGNDRRTYEQYF. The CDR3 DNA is TGCAGTGCCCCGGGGAACGACAGGAGGACCTACGAGCAGTACTTC.